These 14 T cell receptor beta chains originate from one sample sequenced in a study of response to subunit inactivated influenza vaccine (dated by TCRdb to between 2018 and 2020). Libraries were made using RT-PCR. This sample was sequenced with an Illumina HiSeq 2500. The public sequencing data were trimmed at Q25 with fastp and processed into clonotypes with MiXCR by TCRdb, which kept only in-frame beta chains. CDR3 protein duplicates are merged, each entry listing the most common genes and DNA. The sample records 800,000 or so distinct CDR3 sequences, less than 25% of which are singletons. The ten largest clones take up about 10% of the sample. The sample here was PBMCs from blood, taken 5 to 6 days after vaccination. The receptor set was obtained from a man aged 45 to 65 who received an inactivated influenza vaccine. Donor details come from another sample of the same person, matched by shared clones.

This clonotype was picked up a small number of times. This CDR3 is CASSQELVGTQYF. In DNA form, the CDR3 reads TGTGCCAGCAGCCAAGAATTAGTGGGGACCCAGTACTTC. The chain uses TRBV4-2 and TRBJ2-5; D is uncertain. V gave up 0 bases and J gave up 7 bases, with 9 bases separating them. This CDR3 region has 13 residues. Germline CDR1 LGHNA, CDR2 YNFKEQ.

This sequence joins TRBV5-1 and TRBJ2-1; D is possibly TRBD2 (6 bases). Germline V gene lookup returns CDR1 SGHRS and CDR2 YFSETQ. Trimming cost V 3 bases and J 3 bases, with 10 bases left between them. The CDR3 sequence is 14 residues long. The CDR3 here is CASSYGTLYNEQFF. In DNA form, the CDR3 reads TGCGCCAGCAGCTACGGGACTCTCTACAATGAGCAGTTCTTC.

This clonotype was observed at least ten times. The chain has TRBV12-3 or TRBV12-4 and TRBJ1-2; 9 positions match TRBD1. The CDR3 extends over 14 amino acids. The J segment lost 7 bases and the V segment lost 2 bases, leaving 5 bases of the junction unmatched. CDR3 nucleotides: TGTGCCAGCAGTTTAACAGGGGGCGCGTCTGGCTACACCTTC. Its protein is CASSLTGGASGYTF.

In DNA, the CDR3 is TGTGCCATCAGTGAGTCCATGTGGCAGGGGGCATCCAATGAGCAGTTCTTC. It translates to CAISESMWQGASNEQFF. The chain has TRBV10-3 and TRBJ2-1; 8 bases align to TRBD1. CDR1 ENHRY and CDR2 SYGVKD come from the germline V gene. V dropped 0 bases and J dropped 6; count of bases not matched to a gene: 10. This CDR3 region has 17 residues.

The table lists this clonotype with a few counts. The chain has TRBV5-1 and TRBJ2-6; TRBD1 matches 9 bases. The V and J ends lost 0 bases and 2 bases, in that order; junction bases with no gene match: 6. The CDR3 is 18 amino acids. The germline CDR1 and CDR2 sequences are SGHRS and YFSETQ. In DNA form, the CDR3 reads TGCGCCAGCAGCTTGGCCGGGACAGGGAGGACTGGGGCCAACGTCCTGACTTTC. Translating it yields CASSLAGTGRTGANVLTF. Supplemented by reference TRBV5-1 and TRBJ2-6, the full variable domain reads KAGVTQTPRYLIKTRGQQVTLSCSPISGHRSVSWYQQTPGQGLQFLFEYFSETQRNKGNFPGRFSGRQFSNSRSEMNVSTLELGDSALYLCASSLAGTGRTGANVLTFGAGSRLTVL.

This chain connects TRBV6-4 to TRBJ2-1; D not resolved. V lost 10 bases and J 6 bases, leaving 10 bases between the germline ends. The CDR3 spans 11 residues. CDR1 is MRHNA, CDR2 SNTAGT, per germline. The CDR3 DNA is TGTGCCACCCCACCCCCCAATGAGCAGTTCTTC. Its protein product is CATPPPNEQFF.

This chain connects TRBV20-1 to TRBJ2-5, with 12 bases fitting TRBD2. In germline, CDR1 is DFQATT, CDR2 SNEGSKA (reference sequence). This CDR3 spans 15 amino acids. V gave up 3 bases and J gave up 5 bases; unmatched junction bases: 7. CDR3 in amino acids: CSASPLAGGPETQYF. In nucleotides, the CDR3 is TGCAGTGCTAGTCCTCTAGCGGGGGGGCCGGAGACCCAGTACTTC.

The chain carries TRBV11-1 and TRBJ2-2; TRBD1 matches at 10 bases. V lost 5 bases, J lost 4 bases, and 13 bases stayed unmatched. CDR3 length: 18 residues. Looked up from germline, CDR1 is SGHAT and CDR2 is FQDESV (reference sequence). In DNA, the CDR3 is TGTGCCAGCAGCGGCTTTGCCGGGACAGGGGAGAGCACCGGGGAGCTGTTTTTT. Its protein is CASSGFAGTGESTGELFF. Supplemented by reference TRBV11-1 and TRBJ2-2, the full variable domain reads EAEVAQSPRYKITEKSQAVAFWCDPISGHATLYWYRQILGQGPELLVQFQDESVVDDSQLPKDRFSAERLKGVDSTLKIQPAELGDSAMYLCASSGFAGTGESTGELFFGEGSRLTVL.

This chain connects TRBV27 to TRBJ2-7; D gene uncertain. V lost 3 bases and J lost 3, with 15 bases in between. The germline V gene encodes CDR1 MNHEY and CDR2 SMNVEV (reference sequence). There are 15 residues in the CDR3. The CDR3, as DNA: TGTGCCAGCAGTTTGTCTAGGGCTTTTGGCTACGAGCAGTACTTC. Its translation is CASSLSRAFGYEQYF.

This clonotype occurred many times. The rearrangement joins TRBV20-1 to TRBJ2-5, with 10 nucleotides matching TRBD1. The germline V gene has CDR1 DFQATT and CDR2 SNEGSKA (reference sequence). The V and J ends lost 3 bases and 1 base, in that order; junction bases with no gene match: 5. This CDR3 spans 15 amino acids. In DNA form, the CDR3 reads TGCAGTGCTAGCCCCCGGGACAGGGGCCAAGAGACCCAGTACTTC. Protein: CSASPRDRGQETQYF.

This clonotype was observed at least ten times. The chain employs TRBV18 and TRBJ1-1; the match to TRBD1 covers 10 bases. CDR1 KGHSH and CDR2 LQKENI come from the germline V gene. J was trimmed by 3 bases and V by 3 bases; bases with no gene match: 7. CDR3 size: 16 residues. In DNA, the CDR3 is TGTGCCAGCTCACCGGGACAGACAGGGGGCCACACTGAAGCTTTCTTT. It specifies CASSPGQTGGHTEAFF. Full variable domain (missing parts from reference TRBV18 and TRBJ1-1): NAGVMQNPRHLVRRRGQEARLRCSPMKGHSHVYWYRQLPEEGLKFMVYLQKENIIDESGMPKERFSAEFPKEGPSILRIQQVVRGDSAAYFCASSPGQTGGHTEAFFGQGTRLTVV.

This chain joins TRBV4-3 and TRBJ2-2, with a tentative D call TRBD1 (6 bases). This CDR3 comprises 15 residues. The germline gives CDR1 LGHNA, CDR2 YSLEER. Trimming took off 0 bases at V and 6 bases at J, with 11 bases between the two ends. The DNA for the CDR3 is TGCGCCAGCAGCCAAGAGCCAGGGGAGTCCGGGGAGCTGTTTTTT. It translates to CASSQEPGESGELFF.

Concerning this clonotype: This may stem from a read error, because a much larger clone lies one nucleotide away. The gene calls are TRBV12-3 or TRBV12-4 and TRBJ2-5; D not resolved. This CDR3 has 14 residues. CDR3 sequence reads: CASSVARWRETQYF. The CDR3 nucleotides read TGTGCCAGCAGTGTAGCCAGATGGAGAGAGACCCAGTACTTC.

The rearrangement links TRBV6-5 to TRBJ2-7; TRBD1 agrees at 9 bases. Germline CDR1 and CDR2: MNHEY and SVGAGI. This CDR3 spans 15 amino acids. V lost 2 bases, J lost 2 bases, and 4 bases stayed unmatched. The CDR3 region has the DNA TGTGCCAGCAGTTACGGGACAGGGCCCCCCTACGAGCAGTACTTC. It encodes CASSYGTGPPYEQYF.